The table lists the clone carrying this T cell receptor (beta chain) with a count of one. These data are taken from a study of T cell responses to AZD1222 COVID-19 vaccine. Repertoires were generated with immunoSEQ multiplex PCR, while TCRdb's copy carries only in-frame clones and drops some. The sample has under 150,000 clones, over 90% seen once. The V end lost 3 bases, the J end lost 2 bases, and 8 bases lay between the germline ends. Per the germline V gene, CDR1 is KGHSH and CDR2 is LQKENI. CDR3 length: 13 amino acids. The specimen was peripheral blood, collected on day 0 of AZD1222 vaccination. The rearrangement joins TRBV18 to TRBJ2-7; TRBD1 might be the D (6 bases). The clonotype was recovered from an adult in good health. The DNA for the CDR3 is TGTGCCAGCTCACCTAGGGGGACCTACGAGCAGTACTTC. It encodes CASSPRGTYEQYF.